The 9 T cell receptor beta chains below all came from one sample that was sequenced in a study of T cells in Graves' hyperthyroidism and ophthalmopathy. RNA transcripts provided the source from which TCR beta CDR3 regions were amplified. HTBI primers were the set used in a first-round RT-PCR of the TCR CDR3. Using its own MiXCR run on the multiplex PCR reads, TCRdb lists one record per CDR3 protein. Here the sample spans roughly 330,000 distinct CDR3 sequences, 15% to 20% being singletons. Sequencing was done on a sample of blood. These receptors came from a young man with Graves' hyperthyroidism.

This clonotype was recorded many times. This chain uses TRBV5-1 with TRBJ2-7, with TRBD2 as a possible D gene (5 bases). In germline, CDR1 is SGHRS, CDR2 YFSETQ. This CDR3 region has 14 residues. Deletions cut 1 base from V and 5 bases from J, with 13 bases between. For the CDR3, the DNA is TGCGCCAGCAGCTTGACTAGTGGAGTCCACGAGCAGTACTTC. Its translation: CASSLTSGVHEQYF.

This clonotype was picked up many times. The V gene is TRBV5-1, the J gene TRBJ1-1; D unclear. CDR3 length: 13 residues. Germline assignment: CDR1 SGHRS and CDR2 YFSETQ. Trimming stripped 0 bases from V and 6 bases from J, with 9 bases between. CDR3 amino acids: CASSLGPKAEAFF. The CDR3 DNA follows: TGCGCCAGCAGCTTGGGACCAAAAGCTGAAGCTTTCTTT.

This clonotype has a count of ten or more. The chain carries TRBV6-1 and TRBJ2-7; 8 positions agree with TRBD2. V lost 2 bases, J lost 2 bases, and 2 bases stayed unmatched. Per the germline V gene, CDR1 is MNHNS and CDR2 is SASEGT. The CDR3 covers 14 residues. The CDR3 protein is CASSEKAGAYEQYF. CDR3 nucleotides: TGTGCCAGCAGTGAAAAAGCGGGAGCCTACGAGCAGTACTTC.

This clonotype has at least ten counts. The chain uses TRBV5-8 and TRBJ2-5; TRBD2 agrees at 13 bases. CDR1 SGHTS and CDR2 YDEGEE come from the germline V gene. With 1 base clipped from V and 5 bases from J, the junction kept 5 bases outside the gene matches. The CDR3 consists of 16 residues. The CDR3 bases are TGTGCCAGCAGCTTGACTAGCGGGAGGGCTGACGAGACCCAGTACTTC. Encoded protein: CASSLTSGRADETQYF.

This clonotype occurred a few times. This chain links TRBV9 with TRBJ2-7; D could derive from TRBD1 or TRBD2 (5 bases each). Looked up from germline, CDR1 is SGDLS and CDR2 is YYNGEE. Trimming cost V 3 bases and J 1 base, with 11 bases left between them. CDR3 length: 14 residues. CDR3 nucleotides: TGTGCCAGCAGCGCCGGGGACCGATCCTACGAGCAGTACTTC. Its translation: CASSAGDRSYEQYF.

This clonotype has a count of ten or more. The CDR3 spells CASSSNSGRAGTQYF. The CDR3 bases are TGTGCCAGCAGCTCTAATAGCGGGAGGGCCGGTACGCAGTATTTT. This sequence joins TRBV28 and TRBJ2-3; TRBD2 agrees at 11 bases. CDR1 is MDHEN and CDR2 is SYDVKM in the germline V gene. J was trimmed by 8 bases and V by 6 bases; bases with no gene match: 10. The CDR3 is made up of 15 amino acids.

The rearrangement uses TRBV5-1 and TRBJ2-3, with TRBD2 matching 14 bases. Losses at the gene ends were 3 bases for V and 4 bases for J; bases not matched to a gene: 10. The CDR3 is 18 amino acids. Germline CDR1 and CDR2: SGHRS and YFSETQ. The CDR3 bases are TGCGCCAGCAGCTACGGGACTAGCGGGAGTATGAGTGCAGATACGCAGTATTTT. Protein: CASSYGTSGSMSADTQYF. Variable domain in full (rest from reference TRBV5-1 and TRBJ2-3): KAGVTQTPRYLIKTRGQQVTLSCSPISGHRSVSWYQQTPGQGLQFLFEYFSETQRNKGNFPGRFSGRQFSNSRSEMNVSTLELGDSALYLCASSYGTSGSMSADTQYFGPGTRLTVL.

This clonotype appeared a few times. This may come from a read error, since a much larger clone is one base off. The rearrangement uses TRBV11-1 and TRBJ2-1; 10 bases line up with TRBD2. Germline-derived CDR1 and CDR2 are SGHAT and FQDESV (reference sequence). The CDR3 runs to 15 residues. CDR3 bases: TGTGCCAGCAGCTTCCAAAGCGGGAGGGGAAATGAGCAGTCCTTC. This translates into CASSFQSGRGNEQSF.

In this sample, this clonotype turned up a few times. V and J are TRBV28 and TRBJ2-6; 8 bases line up with TRBD1. Per the germline V gene, CDR1 is MDHEN and CDR2 is SYDVKM. The CDR3 contains 18 residues. Trimming removed 7 bases from V and 1 base from J; junction bases left unmatched: 12. The CDR3 here is CASTQLLDRASGANVLTF. The CDR3 DNA reads as TGTGCCAGCACCCAATTATTGGACAGGGCGTCTGGGGCCAACGTCCTGACTTTC.